This TCR beta chain was identified in a study of T cells in women clearing cervical HPV infection. Study summary: Only a few women had HLA typing results available.

CDR3 length: 16 amino acids. The germline V gene has CDR1 SGHRS and CDR2 YFSETQ. Concerning this clone: The antigen is unknown. The read gets to within 3 residues of the CDR3 end, and the germline J gene fills in the rest.

Overall study results and limits: Richness differences could reflect unmeasured T-cell content per sample.

Some clones are missing from TCRdb's copy, which holds only in-frame ones; the method was immunoSEQ multiplex PCR. The record lists 40,000 to 55,000 clones, of which the ten most abundant hold approximately 1%. Sample: blood buffy coat. This chain links TRBV5-1 with TRBJ2-2; D is perhaps TRBD1 (5 bases). This clonotype was obtained from a woman between 18 and 75 years old with a cervical HPV16 infection that either progressed to CIN3+ or cleared (not recorded which). The CDR3 DNA, read in part, is TGCGCCAGCAGCTTGGGCAACCGGCCTGGGGCCAACGTG. Its translation: CASSLGNRPGANV. The full CDR3 reads CASSLGNRPGANVLFF.